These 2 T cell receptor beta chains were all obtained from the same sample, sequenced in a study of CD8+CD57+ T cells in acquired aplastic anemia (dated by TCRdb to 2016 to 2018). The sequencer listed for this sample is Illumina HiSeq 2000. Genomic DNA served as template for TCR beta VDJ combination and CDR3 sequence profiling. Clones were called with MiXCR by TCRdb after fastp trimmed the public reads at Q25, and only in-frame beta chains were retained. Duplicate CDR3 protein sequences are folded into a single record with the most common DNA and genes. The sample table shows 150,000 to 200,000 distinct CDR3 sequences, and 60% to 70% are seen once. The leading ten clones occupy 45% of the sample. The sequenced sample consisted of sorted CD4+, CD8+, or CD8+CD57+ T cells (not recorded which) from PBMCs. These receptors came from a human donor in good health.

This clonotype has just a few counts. The CDR3 loop is CASSLSARGGQETQYF. The CDR3 DNA sequence: TGTGCCAGCAGCTTATCTGCGCGGGGGGGACAGGAGACCCAGTACTTC. The chain links TRBV7-8 to TRBJ2-5; 9 nucleotides match TRBD2. Trimming at V came to 2 bases and at J to 5 bases, leaving 9 bases not matched to a gene. Germline CDR1 reads SGHVS; CDR2 reads FQNEAQ. The CDR3 sequence is 16 residues long.

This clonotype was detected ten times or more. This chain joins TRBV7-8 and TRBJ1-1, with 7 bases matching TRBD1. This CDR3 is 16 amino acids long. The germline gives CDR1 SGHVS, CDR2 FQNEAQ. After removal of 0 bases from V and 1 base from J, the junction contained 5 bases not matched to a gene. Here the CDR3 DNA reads TGTGCCAGCAGCTTAGCCGCAGGGGGGCAGAACACTGAAGCTTTCTTT. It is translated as CASSLAAGGQNTEAFF.